This record covers a single TCR beta chain. No antigen is known for it. The entry originates in a study of cytomegalovirus exposure and HLA in healthy donors. CDR1 is MNHEY, CDR2 SVGAGI, per germline. There are 11 residues in the CDR3. Deletions cut 5 bases from V and 8 bases from J, with 7 bases between. PCR employed 60 Vbeta and 13 Jbeta primers. Here immunoSEQ multiplex PCR was the method, and the copy in TCRdb shows in-frame clones only, minus some. The data show 150,000 to 200,000 clones, under 80% seen once. Whole-study results and caveats: What TCR beta sequences reportedly achieved was accurate prediction of HLA-A and HLA-B alleles in most subjects. Certain sequence variants were highly shared and formed a cluster, and this cluster was likely a sequencing artifact.

The material sequenced was PBMCs. The rearrangement joins TRBV6-5 to TRBJ2-1; D remains ambiguous. This clonotype originated in a woman between 25 and 40 years old in good health and CMV-seropositive. The CDR3 sequence is CASSMADEQFF. The CDR3 nucleotides are TGTGCCAGCAGTATGGCGGATGAGCAGTTCTTC.